These 7 T cell receptor beta chains were all obtained from the same sample, sequenced in a study of T cell responses to AZD1222 COVID-19 vaccine. Assay: immunoSEQ multiplex PCR; the TCRdb copy retains only in-frame clones and omits some. The data show roughly 140,000 clones, with 90% to 95% seen just once and roughly 12% held by the top ten. Material: peripheral blood, obtained after recovery from COVID-19. The receptors were gathered from an adult who had recovered from COVID-19.

The J gene is TRBJ1-1, the V gene TRBV7-9; D call uncertain. The CDR3 length is 13 residues. Germline CDR1 SEHNR, CDR2 FQNEAQ (reference sequence). Trimming stripped 4 bases from V and 0 bases from J, with 6 bases between. The DNA for the CDR3 is TGTGCCAGCAGCTCCGACATGAACACTGAAGCTTTCTTT. Translation: CASSSDMNTEAFF.

The CDR3 DNA follows: TGTGCCAGCAGTAGCGGACCGACAGATACGCAGTATTTT. This gives the protein CASSSGPTDTQYF. This chain uses TRBV6-6 with TRBJ2-3; TRBD2 is a possible D gene (5 bases). CDR1 and CDR2 from the germline V gene are MNHNY and SVGAGI (reference sequence). The CDR3 covers 13 residues. V was shortened by 5 bases and J by 3 bases, with 9 bases between the two germline ends.

This clone was found once. The chain employs TRBV5-1 and TRBJ2-3; D gene uncertain. In germline, CDR1 is SGHRS, CDR2 YFSETQ. This CDR3 has 14 amino acids. V lost 0 bases, J lost 2 bases, and 7 bases lay in between. CDR3 coding DNA: TGCGCCAGCAGCTTGGATCCCCTCACAGATACGCAGTATTTT. Translated: CASSLDPLTDTQYF.

The chain employs TRBV6-5 and TRBJ2-5, with D possibly matching TRBD2 (7 bases). Trimming shortened V by 5 bases and J by 5 bases, and 15 bases separated the two germline ends. CDR1 is MNHEY, CDR2 SVGAGI, per germline. This CDR3 region has 14 residues. The CDR3 coding sequence is TGTGCCAGCAGTAGGGGGGTCGGGAGGGAGACCCAGTACTTC. This sequence encodes CASSRGVGRETQYF.

V and J are TRBV7-2 and TRBJ1-2; 10 bases match TRBD1. The CDR3 is made up of 15 amino acids. CDR1 is SGHTA, CDR2 FQGNSA, per germline. V dropped 0 bases and J dropped 7; count of bases not matched to a gene: 5. In nucleotides, the CDR3 is TGTGCCAGCAGCTTAGCAGGACAGGGGGTGGGTGGCTACACCTTC. Translating gives CASSLAGQGVGGYTF.

This CDR3 reads CASSARRLAGSTDTQYF. The CDR3 coding sequence is TGTGCCAGCAGCGCACGCCGGCTGGCAGGGAGCACAGATACGCAGTATTTT. The chain is built from TRBV11-3 and TRBJ2-3, with a weak D call TRBD1 (5 bases). Germline V gene lookup returns CDR1 SGHNT and CDR2 YENEEA. Trimming left V 5 bases short and J 0 bases short, with 18 bases between. The CDR3 is 17 amino acids.

CDR3 region: CASSQGQSYGYTF. The CDR3 bases are TGCGCCAGCAGCCAGGGACAGTCCTATGGCTACACCTTC. The chain carries TRBV4-1 and TRBJ1-2; 7 bases line up with TRBD1. Unmatched junction bases numbered 2, after V lost 3 bases and J lost 4 bases. CDR3 size: 13 residues. Germline values: CDR1 MGHRA, CDR2 YSYEKL.